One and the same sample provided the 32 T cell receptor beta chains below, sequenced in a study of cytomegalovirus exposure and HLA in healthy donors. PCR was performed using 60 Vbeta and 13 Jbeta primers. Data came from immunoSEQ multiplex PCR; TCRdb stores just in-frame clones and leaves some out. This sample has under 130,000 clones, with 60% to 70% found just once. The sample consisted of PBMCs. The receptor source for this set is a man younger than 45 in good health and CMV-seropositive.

The CDR3 DNA follows: TGTGCCAGCAGTTCGGGACAGATGAACTATGGCTACACCTTC. It yields the protein CASSSGQMNYGYTF. The chain couples TRBV7-9 to TRBJ1-2, with 7 bases lining up with TRBD1. This CDR3 has 14 amino acids. Trimming cost V 6 bases and J 2 bases; bases outside gene matches: 6. The germline V gene has CDR1 SEHNR and CDR2 FQNEAQ (reference sequence).

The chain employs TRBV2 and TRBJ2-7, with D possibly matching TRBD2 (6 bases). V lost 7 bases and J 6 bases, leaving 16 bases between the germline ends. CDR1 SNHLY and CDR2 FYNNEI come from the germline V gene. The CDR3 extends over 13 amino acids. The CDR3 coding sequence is TGTGCCAGCAAGTGGGACTCCACATTCGAGCAGTACTTC. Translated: CASKWDSTFEQYF.

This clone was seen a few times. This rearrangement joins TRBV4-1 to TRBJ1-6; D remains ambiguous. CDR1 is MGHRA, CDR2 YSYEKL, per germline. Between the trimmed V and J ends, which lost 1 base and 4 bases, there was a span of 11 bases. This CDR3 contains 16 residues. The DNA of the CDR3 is TGCGCCAGCAGCCAAGTGCCGGGGAGTTATAATTCACCCCTCCACTTT. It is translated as CASSQVPGSYNSPLHF.

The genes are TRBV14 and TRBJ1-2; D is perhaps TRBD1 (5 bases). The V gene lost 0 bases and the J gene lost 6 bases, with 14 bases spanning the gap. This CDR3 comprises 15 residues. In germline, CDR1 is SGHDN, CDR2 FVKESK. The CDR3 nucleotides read TGTGCCAGCAGCCAAGATCTCCAGGGAATAGATGGCTACACCTTC. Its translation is CASSQDLQGIDGYTF.

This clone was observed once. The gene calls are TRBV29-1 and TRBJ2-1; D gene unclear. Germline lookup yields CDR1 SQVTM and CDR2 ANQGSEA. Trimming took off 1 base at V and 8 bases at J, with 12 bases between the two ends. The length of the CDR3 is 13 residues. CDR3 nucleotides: TGCAGCGTTGAAGGTCAGGTTTCGGATGAGCAGTTCTTC. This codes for CSVEGQVSDEQFF.

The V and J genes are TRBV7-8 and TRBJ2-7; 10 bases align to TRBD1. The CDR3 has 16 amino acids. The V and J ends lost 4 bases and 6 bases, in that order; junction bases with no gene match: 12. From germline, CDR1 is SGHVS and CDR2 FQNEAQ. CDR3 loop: CASSSIADRGNFEQYF. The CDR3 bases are TGTGCCAGCAGCTCGATCGCGGACAGGGGGAATTTCGAGCAGTACTTC.

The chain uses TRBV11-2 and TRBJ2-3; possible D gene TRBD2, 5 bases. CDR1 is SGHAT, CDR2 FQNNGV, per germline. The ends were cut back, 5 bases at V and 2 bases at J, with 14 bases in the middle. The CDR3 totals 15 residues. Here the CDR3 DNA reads TGTGCCAGCAGCCTTAGAGGGAGCTACACAGATACGCAGTATTTT. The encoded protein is CASSLRGSYTDTQYF.

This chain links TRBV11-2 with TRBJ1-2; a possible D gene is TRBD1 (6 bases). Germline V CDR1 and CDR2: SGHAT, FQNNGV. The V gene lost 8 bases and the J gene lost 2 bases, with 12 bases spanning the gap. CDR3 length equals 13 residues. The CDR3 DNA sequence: TGTGCCAGCTCACCGGACAGCAACTATGGCTACACCTTC. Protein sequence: CASSPDSNYGYTF.

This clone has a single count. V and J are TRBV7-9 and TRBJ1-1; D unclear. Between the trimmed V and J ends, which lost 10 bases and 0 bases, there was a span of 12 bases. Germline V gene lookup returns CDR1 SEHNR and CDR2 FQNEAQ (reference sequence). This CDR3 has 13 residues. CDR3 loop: CANVPGMNTEAFF. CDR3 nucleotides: TGTGCCAACGTTCCCGGGATGAACACTGAAGCTTTCTTT. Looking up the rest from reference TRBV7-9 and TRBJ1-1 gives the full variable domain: DTGVSQNPRHKITKRGQNVTFRCDPISEHNRLYWYRQTLGQGPEFLTYFQNEAQLEKSRLLSDRFSAERPKGSFSTLEIQRTEQGDSAMYLCANVPGMNTEAFFGQGTRLTVV.

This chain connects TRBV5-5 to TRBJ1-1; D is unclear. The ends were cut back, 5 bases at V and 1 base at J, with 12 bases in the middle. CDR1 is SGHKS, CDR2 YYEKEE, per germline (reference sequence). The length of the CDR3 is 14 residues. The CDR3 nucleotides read TGTGCCAGCAGGTGGGCCGTGGGGAACACTGAAGCTTTCTTT. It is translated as CASRWAVGNTEAFF.

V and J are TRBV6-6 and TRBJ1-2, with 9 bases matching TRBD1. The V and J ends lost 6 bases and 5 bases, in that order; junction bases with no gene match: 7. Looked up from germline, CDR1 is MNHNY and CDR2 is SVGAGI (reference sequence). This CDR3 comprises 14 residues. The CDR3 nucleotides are TGTGCCAGCAGCACCGGGACAGGGTATTATGGCTACACCTTC. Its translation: CASSTGTGYYGYTF.

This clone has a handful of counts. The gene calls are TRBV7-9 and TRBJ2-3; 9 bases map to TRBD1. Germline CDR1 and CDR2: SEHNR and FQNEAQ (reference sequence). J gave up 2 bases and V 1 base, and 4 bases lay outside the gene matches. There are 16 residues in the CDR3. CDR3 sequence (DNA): TGTGCCAGCAGCTTAGTTGGGACAGGGCACACAGATACGCAGTATTTT. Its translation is CASSLVGTGHTDTQYF.

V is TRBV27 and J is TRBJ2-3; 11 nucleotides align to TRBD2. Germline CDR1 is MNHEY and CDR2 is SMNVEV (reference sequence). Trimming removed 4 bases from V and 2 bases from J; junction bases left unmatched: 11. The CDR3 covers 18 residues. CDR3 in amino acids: CASSSPLLLAGDTDTQYF. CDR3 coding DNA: TGTGCCAGCAGTTCCCCTCTCCTACTAGCGGGGGACACAGATACGCAGTATTTT.

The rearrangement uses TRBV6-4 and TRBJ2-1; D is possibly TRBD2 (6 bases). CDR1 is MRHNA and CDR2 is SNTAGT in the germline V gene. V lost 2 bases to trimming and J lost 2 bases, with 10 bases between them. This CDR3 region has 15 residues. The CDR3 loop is CASSDKEGTYNEQFF. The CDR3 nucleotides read TGTGCCAGCAGTGACAAGGAGGGTACCTACAATGAGCAGTTCTTC.

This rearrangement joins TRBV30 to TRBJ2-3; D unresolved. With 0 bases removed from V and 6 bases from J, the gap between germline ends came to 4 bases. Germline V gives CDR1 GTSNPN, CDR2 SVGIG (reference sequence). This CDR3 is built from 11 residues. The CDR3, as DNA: TGTGCCTGGAGTGTACAGGATACGCAGTATTTT. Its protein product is CAWSVQDTQYF.

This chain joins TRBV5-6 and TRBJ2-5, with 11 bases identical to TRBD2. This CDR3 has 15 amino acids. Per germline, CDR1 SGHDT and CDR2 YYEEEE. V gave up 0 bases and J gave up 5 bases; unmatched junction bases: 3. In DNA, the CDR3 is TGTGCCAGCAGCTTGGTGGCTAGCGGGAGGGAGACCCAGTACTTC. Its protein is CASSLVASGRETQYF.

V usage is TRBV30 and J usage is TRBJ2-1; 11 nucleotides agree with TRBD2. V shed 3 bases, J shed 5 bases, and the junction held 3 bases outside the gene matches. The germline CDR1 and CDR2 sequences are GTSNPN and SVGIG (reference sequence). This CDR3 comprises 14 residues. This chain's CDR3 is CAWRPSGGNNEQFF. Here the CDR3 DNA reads TGTGCCTGGAGACCTAGCGGGGGGAACAATGAGCAGTTCTTC.

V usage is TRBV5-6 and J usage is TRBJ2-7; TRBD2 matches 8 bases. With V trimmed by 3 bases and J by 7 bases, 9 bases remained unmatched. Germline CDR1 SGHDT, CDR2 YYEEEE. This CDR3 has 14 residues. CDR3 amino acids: CASSSPGGFHEQYF. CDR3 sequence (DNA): TGTGCCAGCAGCTCACCGGGGGGGTTTCATGAGCAGTACTTC.

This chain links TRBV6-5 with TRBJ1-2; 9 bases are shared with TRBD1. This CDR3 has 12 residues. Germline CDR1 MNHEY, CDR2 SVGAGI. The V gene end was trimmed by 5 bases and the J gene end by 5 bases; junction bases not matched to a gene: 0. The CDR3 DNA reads TGTGCCAGCAGTGGACAGGGGTATGGCTACACCTTC. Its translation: CASSGQGYGYTF.

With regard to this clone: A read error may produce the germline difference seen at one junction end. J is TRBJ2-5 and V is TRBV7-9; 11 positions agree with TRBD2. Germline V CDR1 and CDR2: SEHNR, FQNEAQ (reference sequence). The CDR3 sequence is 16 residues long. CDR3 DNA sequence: TGTTCCAGCAGCTTAATTAGCGGGGGGGCAGGAGAGACCCAGTACTTC. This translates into CSSSLISGGAGETQYF.

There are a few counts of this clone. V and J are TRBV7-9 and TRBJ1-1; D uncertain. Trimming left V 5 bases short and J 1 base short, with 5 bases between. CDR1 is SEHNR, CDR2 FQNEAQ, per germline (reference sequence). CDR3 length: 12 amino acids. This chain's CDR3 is CASSRSNTEAFF. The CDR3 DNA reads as TGTGCCAGCAGCCGGTCGAACACTGAAGCTTTCTTT.

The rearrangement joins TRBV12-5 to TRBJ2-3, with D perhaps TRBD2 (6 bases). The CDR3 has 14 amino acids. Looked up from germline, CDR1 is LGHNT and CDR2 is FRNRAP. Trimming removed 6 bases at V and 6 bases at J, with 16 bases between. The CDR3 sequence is CASGWDGGVDTQYF. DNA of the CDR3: TGTGCTAGTGGCTGGGACGGAGGGGTCGATACGCAGTATTTT. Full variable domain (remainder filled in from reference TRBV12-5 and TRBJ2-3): DARVTQTPRHKVTEMGQEVTMRCQPILGHNTVFWYRQTMMQGLELLAYFRNRAPLDDSGMPKDRFSAEMPDATLATLKIQPSEPRDSAVYFCASGWDGGVDTQYFGPGTRLTVL.

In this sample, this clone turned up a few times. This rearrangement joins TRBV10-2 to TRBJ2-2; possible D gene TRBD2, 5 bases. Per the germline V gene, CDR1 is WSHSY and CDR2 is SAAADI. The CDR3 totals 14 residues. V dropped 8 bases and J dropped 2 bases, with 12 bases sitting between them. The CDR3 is CASSGRANTGELFF. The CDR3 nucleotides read TGCGCCAGCTCGGGAAGGGCAAACACCGGGGAGCTGTTTTTT.

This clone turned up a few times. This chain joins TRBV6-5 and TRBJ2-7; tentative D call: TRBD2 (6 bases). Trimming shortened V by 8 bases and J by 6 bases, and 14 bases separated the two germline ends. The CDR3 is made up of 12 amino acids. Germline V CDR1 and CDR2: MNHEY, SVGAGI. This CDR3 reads CASAAGIVEQYF. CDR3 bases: TGTGCCAGCGCCGCGGGGATCGTCGAGCAGTACTTC.

The CDR3 spells CASSPVAGKNIQYF. DNA for the CDR3: TGTGCCAGCAGCCCTGTAGCGGGGAAAAACATTCAGTACTTC. V and J are TRBV11-2 and TRBJ2-4; 8 bases line up with TRBD2. The trim removed 5 bases at V and 4 bases at J, leaving 4 bases unmatched. The CDR3 is made up of 14 amino acids. Germline loops: CDR1 SGHAT, CDR2 FQNNGV.

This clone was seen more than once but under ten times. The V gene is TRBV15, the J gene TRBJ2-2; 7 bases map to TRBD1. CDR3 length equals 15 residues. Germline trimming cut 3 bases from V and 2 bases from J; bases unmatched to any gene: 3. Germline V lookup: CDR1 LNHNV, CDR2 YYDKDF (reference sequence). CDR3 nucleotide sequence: TGTGCCACCAGCAGGGACAGGATAAACACCGGGGAGCTGTTTTTT. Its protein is CATSRDRINTGELFF.

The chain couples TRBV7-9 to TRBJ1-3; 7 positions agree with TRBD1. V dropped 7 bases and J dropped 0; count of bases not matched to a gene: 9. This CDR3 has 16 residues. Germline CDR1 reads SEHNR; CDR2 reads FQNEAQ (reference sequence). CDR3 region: CASTPTGDLSGNTIYF. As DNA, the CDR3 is TGTGCCAGCACCCCCACAGGGGACCTCTCTGGAAACACCATATATTTT.

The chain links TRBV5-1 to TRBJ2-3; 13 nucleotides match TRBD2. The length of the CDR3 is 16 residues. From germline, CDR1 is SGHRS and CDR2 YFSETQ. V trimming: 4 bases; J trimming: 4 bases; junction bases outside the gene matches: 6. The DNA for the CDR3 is TGCGCCAGCAGCCCCCGGGGACTAGCGGGGCCAGATACGCAGTATTTT. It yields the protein CASSPRGLAGPDTQYF.

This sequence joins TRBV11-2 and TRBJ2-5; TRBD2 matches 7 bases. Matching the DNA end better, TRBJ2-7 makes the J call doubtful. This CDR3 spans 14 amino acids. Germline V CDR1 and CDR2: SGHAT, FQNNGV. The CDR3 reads CASSPWGREDEQYF. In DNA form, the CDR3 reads TGTGCCAGCAGCCCCTGGGGTCGGGAGGACGAGCAGTACTTC.

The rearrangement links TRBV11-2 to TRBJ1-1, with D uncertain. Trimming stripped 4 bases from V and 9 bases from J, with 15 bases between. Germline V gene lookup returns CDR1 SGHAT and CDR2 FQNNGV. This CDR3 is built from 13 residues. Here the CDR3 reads CASSSFTAGQAFF. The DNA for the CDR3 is TGTGCCAGCAGCTCCTTCACAGCCGGCCAAGCTTTCTTT.

CDR3 DNA: TGTGCCAGTAGTATTACCCCAGGGCATCAGCCCCAGCATTTT. Its translation is CASSITPGHQPQHF. The genes are TRBV19 and TRBJ1-5; maybe TRBD1 (5 bases). This CDR3 spans 14 amino acids. Germline-derived CDR1 and CDR2 are LNHDA and SQIVND (reference sequence). V shed 3 bases and J shed 5 bases, with 11 bases lying between them.

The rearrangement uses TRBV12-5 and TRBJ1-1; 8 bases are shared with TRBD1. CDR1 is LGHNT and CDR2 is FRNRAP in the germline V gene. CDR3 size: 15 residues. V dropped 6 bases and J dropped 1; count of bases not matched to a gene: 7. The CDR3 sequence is CASGLLGTGNTEAFF. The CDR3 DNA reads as TGTGCTAGTGGCCTGCTGGGGACAGGGAACACTGAAGCTTTCTTT.